Shown below are 23 T cell receptor beta chains from a single sample sequenced in a study of shared clonotypes between healthy human individuals. Profiling relied on immunoSEQ multiplex PCR, and the TCRdb table lists in-frame clones only, not all of them. Here the sample spans about 2.3 million clones, 85% to 95% being singletons. The specimen sequenced was naive CD4+ T cells from PBMCs. Subset here: CD45RA+ positively selected. Receptors were obtained from a man between 18 and 29 years old in good health. Some clones in this sample may be carry-over from other donors' samples.

The chain is built from TRBV27 and TRBJ2-5; 10 nucleotides agree with TRBD2. The CDR3 spans 16 residues. In germline, CDR1 is MNHEY, CDR2 SMNVEV (reference sequence). The trim removed 6 bases at V and 2 bases at J, leaving 9 bases unmatched. As DNA, the CDR3 is TGTGCCAGCAGGCTAGCGGGAGCGTGGGGACAAGAGACCCAGTACTTC. Residues: CASRLAGAWGQETQYF.

The chain recombines TRBV7-9 with TRBJ2-3, with 14 bases fitting TRBD2. The CDR3 contains 17 residues. The J segment lost 2 bases and the V segment lost 1 base, leaving 2 bases of the junction unmatched. Germline-derived CDR1 and CDR2 are SEHNR and FQNEAQ (reference sequence). CDR3 in amino acids: CASSLGLAGGYTDTQYF. DNA for the CDR3: TGTGCCAGCAGCTTAGGACTAGCGGGAGGGTACACAGATACGCAGTATTTT.

The chain joins TRBV11-3 to TRBJ1-2, with D possibly being TRBD1 (5 bases). The CDR3 covers 15 residues. From germline, CDR1 is SGHNT and CDR2 YENEEA. V was clipped by 3 bases and J by 3 bases, with 14 bases between them. As DNA, the CDR3 is TGTGCCAGCAGCTTGGAGCTGGGGGACTACTATGGCTACACCTTC. Translating it yields CASSLELGDYYGYTF.

The rearrangement uses TRBV5-4 and TRBJ1-2, with 7 bases aligning to TRBD1. Germline-derived CDR1 and CDR2 are SGHNT and YYREEE (reference sequence). The V segment lost 4 bases and the J segment 3 bases; nucleotides outside the gene matches: 9. The CDR3 is made up of 15 amino acids. The CDR3 bases are TGTGCCAGCAGCCCTCGACAGGGCTTGGACTATGGCTACACCTTC. Amino acid sequence: CASSPRQGLDYGYTF.

The chain joins TRBV4-1 to TRBJ1-1; D ambiguous. The CDR3 loop spans 14 amino acids. V dropped 4 bases and J dropped 1 base, with 10 bases sitting between them. Germline V lookup: CDR1 MGHRA, CDR2 YSYEKL. DNA of the CDR3: TGCGCCAGCAGCCCCCCTGGGCGGAACACTGAAGCTTTCTTT. The encoded protein is CASSPPGRNTEAFF.

The chain joins TRBV7-2 to TRBJ2-3, with 8 positions matching TRBD2. This CDR3 is built from 13 residues. J lost 7 bases, V lost 5 bases, and 5 bases had no gene match. The germline gives CDR1 SGHTA, CDR2 FQGNSA. The CDR3 coding sequence is TGTGCCAGCAGCCGGGGGGGAGAACATACGCAGTATTTT. This gives the protein CASSRGGEHTQYF.

V and J are TRBV6-8 and TRBJ2-1; D unresolved. V lost 5 bases and J lost 5, with 7 bases in between. Germline V CDR1 and CDR2: MNHGY, SAAAGT. The CDR3 totals 12 residues. The DNA of the CDR3 is TGTGCCAGCAGTATCGAGGACAATGAGCAGTTCTTC. This sequence encodes CASSIEDNEQFF.

This chain joins TRBV27 and TRBJ2-1; perhaps TRBD2 as D (5 bases). CDR1 and CDR2 from the germline V gene are MNHEY and SMNVEV (reference sequence). The V end was cut by 6 bases, the J end by 0 bases, with 18 bases between. The CDR3 has 17 amino acids. The CDR3 reads CASRPDFLKSSYNEQFF. The CDR3 DNA sequence: TGTGCCAGCAGACCGGACTTTCTAAAGAGCTCCTACAATGAGCAGTTCTTC.

The chain recombines TRBV30 with TRBJ1-3; 7 bases map to TRBD1. The CDR3 spans 13 residues. Germline V gene lookup returns CDR1 GTSNPN and CDR2 SVGIG (reference sequence). Unmatched junction bases numbered 3, after V lost 3 bases and J lost 4 bases. The CDR3 loop reads CAWRLTGGNTIYF. The CDR3 bases are TGTGCCTGGAGGTTGACAGGGGGAAACACCATATATTTT.

Comments on this clone: Other nucleotide sequences in the sample specify the same CDR3. The rearrangement links TRBV6-1 to TRBJ2-7, with 10 bases aligning to TRBD1. This CDR3 comprises 15 residues. CDR1 and CDR2 (germline): MNHNS, SASEGT. V dropped 4 bases and J dropped 1; count of bases not matched to a gene: 4. The CDR3 coding sequence is TGTGCCAGCAGTGGCCGGGACAGGGGTTCCTACGAGCAGTACTTC. It yields the protein CASSGRDRGSYEQYF.

In this sample, this clone turned up once. This sequence joins TRBV4-2 and TRBJ1-1, with a weak D call TRBD1 (5 bases). This CDR3 is 12 amino acids long. With 3 bases removed from V and 8 bases from J, the gap between germline ends came to 10 bases. CDR1 is LGHNA and CDR2 is YNFKEQ in the germline V gene. CDR3: CASSQRGSEAFF. CDR3 nucleotide sequence: TGTGCCAGCAGCCAGAGGGGTTCGGAAGCTTTCTTT.

Points on this clone: The same CDR3 arises from other DNA sequences in this sample as well. The CDR3 here is CASRTGRLGPNTEAFF. As DNA, the CDR3 is TGCGCCAGTCGAACAGGGCGACTCGGTCCGAACACTGAAGCTTTCTTT. The J gene is TRBJ1-1, the V gene TRBV5-1, with D tentatively TRBD1 (6 bases). V was pared by 8 bases and J by 1 base, with 21 bases between. CDR3 length equals 16 residues. The germline gives CDR1 SGHRS, CDR2 YFSETQ.

The chain uses TRBV5-4 and TRBJ2-3, with TRBD2 identical over 7 bases. Trimming cost V 3 bases and J 4 bases; bases outside gene matches: 8. Germline V gene data show CDR1 as SGHNT and CDR2 as YYREEE (reference sequence). There are 15 residues in the CDR3. CDR3 sequence (DNA): TGTGCCAGCAGCTCGAAGACTAGCTCGTCAGATACGCAGTATTTT. This codes for CASSSKTSSSDTQYF.

This clone was observed once. J is TRBJ1-6 and V is TRBV30; D unclear. The CDR3 consists of 15 residues. Germline V lookup: CDR1 GTSNPN, CDR2 SVGIG (reference sequence). The V and J ends lost 0 bases and 4 bases respectively, with 10 bases between them. The chain's CDR3 is CAWSVIPRYNSPLHF. CDR3 nucleotide sequence: TGTGCCTGGAGTGTTATCCCCCGGTATAATTCACCCCTCCACTTT.

The chain employs TRBV30 and TRBJ2-1; 8 nucleotides line up with TRBD1. The CDR3 loop spans 12 amino acids. In germline, CDR1 is GTSNPN, CDR2 SVGIG (reference sequence). Trimming cost V 2 bases and J 7 bases; bases outside gene matches: 1. The CDR3 region is CAWSNRGNEQFF. CDR3 bases: TGTGCCTGGAGTAACAGGGGGAATGAGCAGTTCTTC. Variable domain in full (rest from reference TRBV30 and TRBJ2-1): SQTIHQWPATLVQPVGSPLSLECTVEGTSNPNLYWYRQAAGRGLQLLFYSVGIGQISSEVPQNLSASRPQDRQFILSSKKLLLSDSGFYLCAWSNRGNEQFFGPGTRLTVL.

In regard to this clone: Other nucleotide sequences from this sample produce the same CDR3. The chain links TRBV28 to TRBJ1-5; D ambiguous. With 8 bases removed from V and 0 bases from J, the gap between germline ends came to 5 bases. Germline V gene data show CDR1 as MDHEN and CDR2 as SYDVKM. CDR3 length equals 12 residues. The CDR3 nucleotides read TGTGCCAGCTCCTATAGCAATCAGCCCCAGCATTTT. Residues: CASSYSNQPQHF.

This clone was counted once. The CDR3 protein is CASSQGSGLVSNEQFF. The CDR3 DNA follows: TGTGCCAGCAGCCAAGGTTCTGGTCTGGTGTCCAATGAGCAGTTCTTC. The chain employs TRBV4-2 and TRBJ2-1; D uncertain. This CDR3 comprises 16 residues. V was clipped by 1 base and J by 6 bases, with 16 bases between them. Germline V gives CDR1 LGHNA, CDR2 YNFKEQ.

The chain links TRBV29-1 to TRBJ1-2; 8 bases match TRBD1. The CDR3 spans 13 residues. The V gene's germline CDR1 is SQVTM and CDR2 ANQGSEA. J was trimmed by 4 bases and V by 8 bases; bases with no gene match: 9. The CDR3 DNA reads TGCAGCATCGGTACAGGGGGGACCTATGGCTACACCTTC. Its translation: CSIGTGGTYGYTF.

The rearrangement joins TRBV30 to TRBJ1-1; maybe TRBD1 (5 bases). The CDR3 runs to 15 residues. CDR1 is GTSNPN and CDR2 is SVGIG in the germline V gene (reference sequence). With 6 bases removed from V and 8 bases from J, the gap between germline ends came to 25 bases. The CDR3: CACLIIGNKGAEAFF. For the CDR3, the DNA is TGTGCCTGCCTCATTATCGGAAACAAAGGGGCCGAAGCTTTCTTT.

The rearrangement uses TRBV6-1 and TRBJ2-6, with no clear D. Per the germline V gene, CDR1 is MNHNS and CDR2 is SASEGT. The CDR3 has 15 amino acids. V lost 1 base to trimming and J lost 0 bases, with 4 bases between them. CDR3 DNA sequence: TGTGCCAGCAGTGAAGGGTACTCTGGGGCCAACGTCCTGACTTTC. Amino acids: CASSEGYSGANVLTF.

This chain connects TRBV11-2 to TRBJ2-7; D tentatively fits TRBD1 or TRBD2 (5 bases each). V shed 3 bases and J shed 2 bases, with 23 bases lying between them. This CDR3 spans 18 amino acids. CDR1 is SGHAT and CDR2 is FQNNGV in the germline V gene. The CDR3 DNA is TGTGCCAGCAGCTTCGGCAGGGCCCTCCCGGGAAGGCCCTACGAGCAGTACTTC. Translated, it gives CASSFGRALPGRPYEQYF.

The gene calls are TRBV13 and TRBJ2-5; D possibly corresponds to TRBD2 (5 bases). This CDR3 region has 15 residues. Germline V CDR1 and CDR2: PRHDT, FYEKMQ (reference sequence). V was trimmed by 5 bases and J by 2 bases, leaving 15 bases between them. The CDR3 nucleotides are TGTGCCAGCAGCACAAAGACTAACGAACAAGAGACCCAGTACTTC. This encodes CASSTKTNEQETQYF.

This chain uses TRBV4-1 with TRBJ2-1; 8 bases line up with TRBD2. The germline CDR1 and CDR2 sequences are MGHRA and YSYEKL. This CDR3 has 17 amino acids. The junction had 7 bases not matched to a gene; V was cut back by 1 base and J by 2 bases. The CDR3: CASSQARGGIPYNEQFF. CDR3 bases: TGCGCCAGCAGCCAAGCTCGGGGGGGTATCCCCTACAATGAGCAGTTCTTC.